This TCR beta chain was found in a study of T cells in Graves' hyperthyroidism and ophthalmopathy. At the level of the study: The initial diagnosis was the point when peripheral blood was collected, ahead of any treatment.

Authors of the study amplified TCR beta CDR3 regions from RNA transcripts. The primer set for the first-round RT-PCR of the TCR CDR3 was HTBI. TCRdb called the multiplex PCR reads again in MiXCR, with one record for every CDR3 protein. The data contain around 620,000 distinct CDR3 sequences, approximately 15% of them singletons. The sample was blood. The TCR comes from a woman under 30 with Graves' ophthalmopathy.

CDR3 nucleotides: TGTGCCAGCAGTTGGGGACTAGCGGGAGGATGGGAGCAGTTCTTC. Encoded protein: CASSWGLAGGWEQFF. This chain connects TRBV28 to TRBJ2-1; 15 bases fit TRBD2. Germline CDR1 is MDHEN and CDR2 is SYDVKM. J was trimmed by 10 bases and V by 4 bases; bases with no gene match: 5. The CDR3 loop spans 15 amino acids.